The present T cell receptor beta chain was sequenced within a study of shared clonotypes between healthy human individuals. Study as a whole: Each donor's CD8 memory used one plate, CD8 naive two, each CD4 subset three.

The sample holds a few counts of this clone. Its antigen is undetermined. This table comes from immunoSEQ multiplex PCR, and its TCRdb copy is limited to in-frame clones, with some not included. The sample comprises 600,000 to 750,000 clones, over 60% of which are singletons, and under 2% rests with the top ten. Study findings and constraints: What limited the represented genetic and exposure-history diversity was the small number of donors. Larger richness was generally estimated for naive than memory subsets. Shared clonotypes: about 5.3% naive CD4, 3% to 3.5% naive CD8, over 2% memory CD4, approximately 0.37% memory CD8.

Trimming removed 2 bases from V and 3 bases from J, with 12 bases in between. The germline V gene encodes CDR1 SGDLS and CDR2 YYNGEE. The CDR3 extends over 15 amino acids. J is TRBJ1-3 and V is TRBV9; D possibly corresponds to TRBD1 (6 bases). This TCR was sampled from a woman in her 30s in good health. The sample consisted of memory CD4+ T cells sorted from blood. Sample subset: CD45RA-negative fraction. The CDR3: CASSVNTGYGNTIYF. In nucleotides, the CDR3 is TGTGCCAGCAGCGTCAATACAGGGTATGGAAACACCATATATTTT.